The rows below give T cell receptor beta chains drawn from one sample of a study of T cell responses to AZD1222 COVID-19 vaccine. Measured with immunoSEQ multiplex PCR; TCRdb has only the in-frame clones, and not every one. The data show roughly 140,000 clones, with 80% to 95% seen just once and roughly 2.9% held by the top ten. Specimen: peripheral blood, collected on day 0 of MenACWY control vaccination. These receptors were taken from an adult in good health. Each CDR3 is given with its conserved first and last residue. The order of the fields is clone size, J gene, CDR3 length, V gene, D gene, CDR3 protein, CDR3 DNA. A D gene is named only where the DNA matches it firmly. The size entry is marked missing in some rows and otherwise reads once, few, many or a size class.

size: once
J: TRBJ2-1
length: 15
V: TRBV6-6
D: TRBD2
CDR3: CASSPEIAGANEQFF
DNA: TGTGCCAGCAGCCCGGAAATAGCGGGAGCCAATGAGCAGTTCTTC

size: .
J: TRBJ2-1
length: 16
V: TRBV9
D: TRBD2
CDR3: CASSVDGRAAYNEQFF
DNA: TGTGCCAGCAGCGTAGACGGGAGGGCCGCCTACAATGAGCAGTTCTTC

size: .
J: TRBJ1-4
length: 15
V: TRBV7-9
D: TRBD1
CDR3: CASSLGDRSLLGLFF
DNA: TGTGCCAGCAGCTTAGGGGACAGGTCCCTGCTCGGACTGTTTTTT

size: .
J: TRBJ2-7
length: 12
V: TRBV9
D: .
CDR3: CASSAPSYEQYF
DNA: TGTGCCAGCAGCGCACCATCCTACGAGCAGTACTTC

size: once
J: TRBJ1-2
length: 17
V: TRBV9
D: .
CDR3: CASSAPPSSDTLTESTF
DNA: TGTGCCAGCAGCGCTCCCCCGTCTTCGGATACACTCACGGAATCCACCTTC

size: .
J: TRBJ1-2
length: 15
V: TRBV5-6
D: TRBD1
CDR3: CASSLPGQGRYGYTF
DNA: TGTGCCAGCAGCTTACCGGGACAGGGGAGGTATGGCTACACCTTC

size: .
J: TRBJ2-2
length: 16
V: TRBV6-1
D: TRBD2
CDR3: CASSEVAGVGTGELFF
DNA: TGTGCCAGCAGTGAAGTCGCGGGAGTGGGCACCGGGGAGCTGTTTTTT

size: .
J: TRBJ2-1
length: 15
V: TRBV7-8
D: TRBD1
CDR3: CASSPRTGSYNEQFF
DNA: TGTGCCAGCAGCCCTCGGACAGGCTCCTACAATGAGCAGTTCTTC

size: .
J: TRBJ1-1
length: 11
V: TRBV12-3/TRBV12-4
D: .
CDR3: CASSSGPEAFF
DNA: TGTGCCAGCAGTTCCGGCCCTGAAGCTTTCTTT

size: .
J: TRBJ1-4
length: 15
V: TRBV14
D: .
CDR3: CASSQVQGPRRKLFF
DNA: TGTGCCAGCAGCCAAGTTCAAGGCCCTCGACGGAAACTGTTTTTT

size: .
J: TRBJ2-2
length: 14
V: TRBV27
D: .
CDR3: CASSLFGGAGELFF
DNA: TGTGCCAGCAGTTTATTTGGGGGAGCCGGGGAGCTGTTTTTT

size: .
J: TRBJ2-7
length: 15
V: TRBV28
D: TRBD2
CDR3: CASSSSGTSGIEQYF
DNA: TGTGCCAGCAGTTCCTCCGGGACTAGCGGGATTGAGCAGTACTTC

size: .
J: TRBJ2-1
length: 13
V: TRBV6-5
D: .
CDR3: CASSYTSTYEQFF
DNA: TGTGCCAGCAGTTACACCAGCACATATGAGCAGTTCTTC

size: .
J: TRBJ1-5
length: 12
V: TRBV28
D: .
CDR3: CASLTTGQPQHF
DNA: TGTGCCAGCCTAACGACAGGTCAGCCCCAGCATTTT

size: .
J: TRBJ1-1
length: 14
V: TRBV5-1
D: .
CDR3: CASSFQGQNTEAFF
DNA: TGCGCCAGCAGCTTTCAGGGGCAGAACACTGAAGCTTTCTTT

size: once
J: TRBJ2-3
length: 12
V: TRBV6-5
D: .
CDR3: CASRVDSGAQYF
DNA: TGTGCCAGCAGGGTGGACTCCGGGGCGCAGTATTTT

size: .
J: TRBJ2-7
length: 13
V: TRBV12-3/TRBV12-4
D: .
CDR3: CASSPVGTYEQYF
DNA: TGTGCCAGCAGTCCTGTGGGTACCTACGAGCAGTACTTC

size: once
J: TRBJ1-3
length: 16
V: TRBV9
D: .
CDR3: CASSVGQGPPGNTIYF
DNA: TGTGCCAGCAGCGTAGGTCAGGGCCCCCCTGGAAACACCATATATTTT

size: .
J: TRBJ1-5
length: 14
V: TRBV27
D: .
CDR3: CATRRGASNQPQHF
DNA: TGTGCCACCCGACGGGGGGCAAGCAATCAGCCCCAGCATTTT

size: .
J: TRBJ2-7
length: 13
V: TRBV10-3
D: TRBD2
CDR3: CATLLAGAYEQYF
DNA: TGTGCCACCTTGCTAGCGGGGGCATACGAGCAGTACTTC

size: .
J: TRBJ1-4
length: 16
V: TRBV7-9
D: .
CDR3: CASSLGRGGTNEKLFF
DNA: TGTGCCAGCAGCTTAGGCAGGGGTGGAACTAATGAAAAACTGTTTTTT

size: once
J: TRBJ2-2
length: 15
V: TRBV3-1/TRBV3-2
D: .
CDR3: CASSQVALNTGELFF
DNA: TGTGCCAGCAGCCAAGTAGCGCTCAACACCGGGGAGCTGTTTTTT

size: .
J: TRBJ2-7
length: 12
V: TRBV19
D: .
CDR3: CASSMPGNEQYF
DNA: TGTGCCAGTAGTATGCCGGGCAACGAGCAGTACTTC

size: .
J: TRBJ2-1
length: 11
V: TRBV30
D: .
CDR3: CAWSVRREQFF
DNA: TGTGCCTGGAGTGTACGTCGTGAGCAGTTCTTC

size: .
J: TRBJ2-1
length: 15
V: TRBV5-1
D: .
CDR3: CASSSLRDGVGEQFF
DNA: TGCGCCAGCAGCTCCCTCCGGGACGGCGTCGGAGAGCAGTTCTTC

size: .
J: TRBJ1-2
length: 14
V: TRBV15
D: .
CDR3: CATSREQFDYGYTF
DNA: TGTGCCACCAGCAGAGAACAATTTGACTATGGCTACACCTTC

size: .
J: TRBJ2-1
length: 14
V: TRBV24-1
D: .
CDR3: CATSADRRYNEQFF
DNA: TGTGCCACCAGTGCCGACAGGAGGTACAATGAGCAGTTCTTC

size: .
J: TRBJ1-6
length: 15
V: TRBV9
D: TRBD1
CDR3: CASSVGQGGNSPLHF
DNA: TGTGCCAGCAGCGTAGGACAGGGGGGGAATTCACCCCTCCACTTT

size: .
J: TRBJ1-5
length: 17
V: TRBV4-1
D: .
CDR3: CASSPNIGIRGNQPQHF
DNA: TGCGCCAGCAGCCCTAATATAGGTATACGCGGCAATCAGCCCCAGCATTTT

size: once
J: TRBJ2-5
length: 12
V: TRBV2
D: .
CDR3: CASGDGPGTQYF
DNA: TGTGCCAGTGGTGACGGTCCCGGGACCCAGTACTTC

size: once
J: TRBJ1-5
length: 15
V: TRBV2
D: .
CDR3: CASSGDNHSNQPQHF
DNA: TGTGCCAGCAGCGGCGATAATCATAGCAATCAGCCCCAGCATTTT

size: .
J: TRBJ1-4
length: 13
V: TRBV5-1
D: .
CDR3: CASSRGVNEKLFF
DNA: TGCGCCAGCAGTCGAGGGGTTAATGAAAAACTGTTTTTT

size: .
J: TRBJ1-1
length: 10
V: TRBV19
D: .
CDR3: CPSVNTEAFF
DNA: TGTCCCTCAGTGAACACTGAAGCTTTCTTT

size: .
J: TRBJ1-1
length: 14
V: TRBV4-1
D: .
CDR3: CASSQDPGDTEAFF
DNA: TGCGCCAGCAGCCAAGATCCAGGAGACACTGAAGCTTTCTTT

size: many
J: TRBJ1-1
length: 16
V: TRBV5-4
D: TRBD1
CDR3: CASRDTGGVGGTEAFF
DNA: TGTGCCAGCAGGGACACAGGGGGCGTTGGAGGTACTGAAGCTTTCTTT

size: .
J: TRBJ2-7
length: 13
V: TRBV7-2
D: .
CDR3: CASSNRVSYEQYF
DNA: TGTGCCAGCAGTAACAGGGTTTCCTACGAGCAGTACTTC

size: .
J: TRBJ1-2
length: 16
V: TRBV4-2
D: .
CDR3: CASSQDLAVSIDGYTF
DNA: TGTGCCAGCAGCCAAGATCTCGCTGTGTCGATTGATGGCTACACCTTC

size: .
J: TRBJ1-5
length: 13
V: TRBV6-1
D: .
CDR3: CASSERLNQPQHF
DNA: TGTGCCAGCAGTGAACGGCTCAATCAGCCCCAGCATTTT

size: once
J: TRBJ1-5
length: 14
V: TRBV3-1/TRBV3-2
D: .
CDR3: CASSQEIENQPQHF
DNA: TGTGCCAGCAGCCAAGAGATCGAAAATCAGCCCCAGCATTTT